This entry concerns a single T cell receptor (beta chain). The data are from a study of monozygotic twins with inflammatory bowel disease. TCRdb reprocessed the 5' RACE reads and stores each CDR3 protein as one record, lacking DNA. Here the sample table reports about 300,000 distinct CDR3 sequences. The clonotype was recovered from a human donor with ulcerative colitis or Crohn's disease, or a healthy co-twin of an affected twin (not recorded which). Sequencing was carried out using blood.

The CDR3: CASSLALGGIPEAFF. V gene TRBV12-3 or TRBV12-4 combines with J gene TRBJ1-1. The length of the CDR3 is 15 residues.